These 23 T cell receptor beta chains were all obtained from the same sample, sequenced in a study of T cells expressing NK-cell markers. With the 5' RACE reads reprocessed, TCRdb shows one record per CDR3 protein and no DNA. This sample's table has fewer than 400,000 distinct CDR3 sequences. The specimen was blood T cells: a sorted CD56 or NKG2C T cell subset, CD4+ or CD8+ T cells, or bulk PBMC T cells (not recorded which). Receptor source: a man aged 18-70 years in good health.

V usage is TRBV7-2 and J usage is TRBJ2-7. Germline V gene sequence: CDR1 SGHTA, CDR2 FQGNSA. The CDR3 has 16 residues. CDR3 region: CASSEFRSPTTYEQYF.

V and J are TRBV20-1 and TRBJ1-1; as DNA is missing, the TRBD1 call by TCRdb cannot be tested. CDR3 length equals 11 residues. Germline lookup yields CDR1 DFQATT and CDR2 SNEGSKA (reference sequence). This chain's CDR3 is CSPNRVSEAFF.

V usage is TRBV20-1 and J usage is TRBJ2-1; absent DNA, TCRdb's TRBD1 call cannot be checked. Germline V lookup: CDR1 DFQATT, CDR2 SNEGSKA (reference sequence). The CDR3 consists of 14 residues. The CDR3 here is CSARPGTGSREQFF.

This chain joins TRBV12-3 or TRBV12-4 and TRBJ1-1; as DNA is missing, the TRBD1 call by TCRdb cannot be tested. The CDR3 spans 14 residues. The CDR3 spells CASSSSRDRLKAFF.

The V call is TRBV12-3 or TRBV12-4, the J call TRBJ1-4; with no DNA, the TCRdb D assignment of TRBD1 cannot be verified. This CDR3 comprises 14 residues. The CDR3 is CASRPHTGNEKLFF.

The chain employs TRBV12-2 and TRBJ2-7. TRBV12-2 is listed as a pseudogene. The CDR3 is 11 residues long. Here the CDR3 reads CANLSRYEQYF.

The rearrangement uses TRBV5-1 and TRBJ2-3. From germline, CDR1 is SGHRS and CDR2 YFSETQ. The CDR3 has 12 amino acids. Here the CDR3 reads CASSPLGGTQYF.

The chain employs TRBV28 and TRBJ1-4; the TCRdb call, TRBD1, lacks DNA for checking. Germline CDR1 reads MDHEN; CDR2 reads SYDVKM. The CDR3 runs 15 residues. The chain's CDR3 is CASSLRTGVKEKLFF.

The rearrangement uses TRBV18 and TRBJ2-3; the D call from TCRdb, TRBD2, cannot be confirmed without DNA. CDR3 length: 15 residues. Per the germline V gene, CDR1 is KGHSH and CDR2 is LQKENI. The CDR3 loop reads CASSETSGGAVRQYF.

The chain couples TRBV7-2 to TRBJ1-1. The CDR3 loop spans 14 amino acids. Germline assignment: CDR1 SGHTA and CDR2 FQGNSA. The CDR3 here is CASSLALTAAEAFF.

V is TRBV3-1 and J is TRBJ1-1; TCRdb outputs TRBD1, but without DNA this stays unchecked. The CDR3 runs 22 residues. Germline assignment: CDR1 LGHDT and CDR2 YNNKEL (reference sequence). The CDR3 is CASSLTARHLGRIEAMNTEAFF.

V and J are TRBV6-1 and TRBJ2-2. This CDR3 region has 14 residues. Germline lookup yields CDR1 MNHNS and CDR2 SASEGT. CDR3 in amino acids: CASRGRANTGELFF.

V gene TRBV4-1 combines with J gene TRBJ2-6; no DNA is available, so the TRBD1 call from TCRdb remains unchecked. The CDR3 covers 20 residues. The germline gives CDR1 MGHRA, CDR2 YSYEKL. The CDR3 loop reads CASSQDPGDRVSSGANVLTF.

The V call is TRBV7-7, the J call TRBJ2-7; TCRdb lists TRBD1, though no DNA is available to test this call. This CDR3 has 13 amino acids. CDR1 is SSHAT and CDR2 is FNYEAQ in the germline V gene (reference sequence). The CDR3 is CASSGDRASEQYF.

This chain joins TRBV3-1 and TRBJ2-2. The CDR3 extends over 13 amino acids. CDR1 is LGHDT and CDR2 is YNNKEL in the germline V gene (reference sequence). The CDR3 sequence is CASSPGWDGELFF.

This sequence joins TRBV5-1 and TRBJ1-3; TCRdb's D call of TRBD1 is untestable without DNA. The germline gives CDR1 SGHRS, CDR2 YFSETQ. This CDR3 contains 17 residues. The CDR3 spells CASSTQPQAASGNTIYF.

This rearrangement joins TRBV3-1 to TRBJ1-6; checking the TCRdb D call of TRBD1 is not possible without DNA. The V gene's germline CDR1 is LGHDT and CDR2 YNNKEL (reference sequence). The length of the CDR3 is 14 residues. The CDR3: CASSWGDRVPPLHF.

This chain links TRBV4-1 with TRBJ2-7; TCRdb picks TRBD1, but there is no DNA to check that call. Looked up from germline, CDR1 is MGHRA and CDR2 is YSYEKL. The CDR3 is 16 residues long. CDR3 amino acids: CASSQQTGGAFYEQYF.

The chain carries TRBV15 and TRBJ2-3; TCRdb proposes TRBD1, but this gene call is untestable without DNA. The V gene's germline CDR1 is LNHNV and CDR2 YYDKDF (reference sequence). The CDR3 contains 16 residues. CDR3 amino acids: CATSERLRGGSDTQYF. Full variable domain (outside the CDR3, taken from reference TRBV15 and TRBJ2-3): DAMVIQNPRYQVTQFGKPVTLSCSQTLNHNVMYWYQQKSSQAPKLLFHYYDKDFNNEADTPDNFQSRRPNTSFCFLDIRSPGLGDTAMYLCATSERLRGGSDTQYFGPGTRLTVL.

The gene calls are TRBV6-1 and TRBJ1-5. The CDR3 runs to 14 residues. CDR1 is MNHNS and CDR2 is SASEGT in the germline V gene. The chain's CDR3 is CASSVSGHNQPQHF.

This chain links TRBV7-9 with TRBJ2-3; the D gene TCRdb calls, TRBD2, cannot be checked with no DNA. Germline assignment: CDR1 SEHNR and CDR2 FQNEAQ (reference sequence). The CDR3 has 16 amino acids. The CDR3: CASSTTSGGGTDTQYF.

The CDR3 region is CASTMRGKNIQYF. This chain connects TRBV12-3 or TRBV12-4 to TRBJ2-4; TCRdb names TRBD2, which stays unverified in the absence of DNA. The CDR3 length is 13 residues.

The chain recombines TRBV20-1 with TRBJ2-5; the TCRdb call, TRBD2, lacks DNA for checking. The V gene's germline CDR1 is DFQATT and CDR2 SNEGSKA (reference sequence). The CDR3 runs 16 residues. CDR3: CSAREGLAWGQETQYF.